The clone carrying this T cell receptor (beta chain) was observed once. What it binds is unknown. This sample is part of a study of T cells in tuberculosis. Study-wide context: The T cells targeted glucose monomycolate, a mycobacterial lipid, via CD1B. A South African cohort included IGRA-negative adolescents, latently infected IGRA-positive adolescents and adults with active tuberculosis. Study observations and caveats: Active tuberculosis patients had shorter CDR3-alpha; the beta difference was nonsignificant.

Only in-frame clones appear in the TCRdb table, and some are missing; sequencing was by immunoSEQ multiplex PCR. The sample has about 33,000 clones, roughly 87% seen once. V was shortened by 0 bases and J by 1 base, with 13 bases between the two germline ends. This CDR3 contains 18 residues. In germline, CDR1 is LGHNA, CDR2 YSLEER. Stated time point: new active TB diagnosis, blood taken before or within 7 days of starting treatment. Patients were newly diagnosed, HIV-seronegative, and aged 18 or older. The receptor's source is an adult with tuberculosis. This material consisted of PBMCs, taken at tuberculosis diagnosis. V and J are TRBV4-3 and TRBJ2-6; D is possibly TRBD2 (5 bases). Written as DNA, the CDR3 is TGCGCCAGCAGCCAAGAAGGGCCCGGGAAGTCTGGGGCCAACGTCCTGACTTTC. The encoded protein is CASSQEGPGKSGANVLTF.